This is a list of T cell receptor beta chains from one sample in a study of OX40 agonist ivuxolimab in advanced cancers. Data came from immunoSEQ multiplex PCR; TCRdb stores just in-frame clones and leaves some out. The table records roughly 64,000 clones, roughly 86% of them present only once. Material: CD4+ or CD8+ T cells sorted from blood, obtained in a trial of the OX40 agonist ivuxolimab. These receptors were taken from an adult with an advanced solid tumor such as melanoma, head and neck, liver or kidney cancer. Both conserved end residues are part of each CDR3. Each record gives: CDR3 protein, CDR3 DNA, J gene, V gene, D gene, clone size. A D gene is named only where the DNA matches it firmly. Size tells how often a clone was seen (once, few, many) or the class of an expanded clone, and some rows leave it out.

CDR3 protein: CASSVIGLNTEAFF; CDR3 DNA: TGTGCCAGTAGTGTGATAGGTTTGAACACTGAAGCTTTCTTT; J gene: TRBJ1-1; V gene: TRBV19; D gene: .; clone size: .
CDR3 protein: CASSLGTGGPYGYTF; CDR3 DNA: TGTGCCAGCAGCTTGGGGACAGGGGGTCCCTATGGCTACACCTTC; J gene: TRBJ1-2; V gene: TRBV11-3; D gene: TRBD1; clone size: .
CDR3 protein: CSVVGRTTLEQYF; CDR3 DNA: TGCAGCGTTGTGGGCAGAACTACGCTCGAGCAGTACTTC; J gene: TRBJ2-7; V gene: TRBV29-1; D gene: .; clone size: .
CDR3 protein: CASTGQAIHEQYF; CDR3 DNA: TGTGCCAGCACGGGACAGGCGATCCACGAGCAGTACTTC; J gene: TRBJ2-7; V gene: TRBV2; D gene: TRBD1; clone size: once
CDR3 protein: CASSRVAGLNTGELFF; CDR3 DNA: TGTGCCAGCAGCCGAGTGGCGGGACTGAACACCGGGGAGCTGTTTTTT; J gene: TRBJ2-2; V gene: TRBV14; D gene: .; clone size: .
CDR3 protein: CASSIGGGSAEQYF; CDR3 DNA: TGTGCCAGTAGTATAGGAGGGGGATCGGCCGAGCAGTACTTC; J gene: TRBJ2-7; V gene: TRBV19; D gene: .; clone size: .
CDR3 protein: CASSIGLAGLQDYYEQYF; CDR3 DNA: TGTGCCAGTAGTATCGGACTAGCGGGACTACAAGATTACTACGAGCAGTACTTC; J gene: TRBJ2-7; V gene: TRBV19; D gene: TRBD2; clone size: few
CDR3 protein: CAISVDNSYEQYF; CDR3 DNA: TGTGCCATCAGTGTCGATAACTCCTACGAGCAGTACTTC; J gene: TRBJ2-7; V gene: TRBV10-3; D gene: .; clone size: .
CDR3 protein: CASSLGTSGASKNIQYF; CDR3 DNA: TGTGCCAGCAGCTTAGGGACTAGCGGGGCCTCCAAAAACATTCAGTACTTC; J gene: TRBJ2-4; V gene: TRBV7-2; D gene: TRBD2; clone size: .
CDR3 protein: CASSQDSPSYNEQFF; CDR3 DNA: TGCGCCAGCAGCCAGGACAGCCCCTCCTACAATGAGCAGTTCTTC; J gene: TRBJ2-1; V gene: TRBV5-1; D gene: .; clone size: .
CDR3 protein: CASSLGLSRAFF; CDR3 DNA: TGTGCCAGCAGCTTGGGACTTTCGAGAGCTTTCTTT; J gene: TRBJ1-1; V gene: TRBV5-6; D gene: .; clone size: .
CDR3 protein: CASSRQGGVEKLFF; CDR3 DNA: TGTGCCAGCAGTCGACAGGGAGGGGTCGAAAAACTGTTTTTT; J gene: TRBJ1-4; V gene: TRBV28; D gene: TRBD1; clone size: few
CDR3 protein: CASSWSGPSGYNEQFF; CDR3 DNA: TGTGCCAGCAGCTGGTCTGGGCCTAGCGGTTACAATGAGCAGTTCTTC; J gene: TRBJ2-1; V gene: TRBV5-4; D gene: TRBD2; clone size: few
CDR3 protein: CASSPDRTLYNEQFF; CDR3 DNA: TGTGCCAGCTCACCGGACAGGACCCTCTACAATGAGCAGTTCTTC; J gene: TRBJ2-1; V gene: TRBV18; D gene: TRBD1; clone size: .
CDR3 protein: CASSFPGGPQSYEQYF; CDR3 DNA: TGTGCCAGCAGCTTTCCCGGGGGGCCGCAATCCTACGAGCAGTACTTC; J gene: TRBJ2-7; V gene: TRBV7-2; D gene: .; clone size: .
CDR3 protein: CASSVHRSGELFF; CDR3 DNA: TGTGCCAGCAGTGTCCACCGGAGCGGGGAGCTGTTTTTT; J gene: TRBJ2-2; V gene: TRBV2; D gene: .; clone size: .
CDR3 protein: CASSILPGLAMGVNTEAFF; CDR3 DNA: TGTGCCAGTAGTATCTTACCGGGACTCGCGATGGGGGTGAACACTGAAGCTTTCTTT; J gene: TRBJ1-1; V gene: TRBV19; D gene: .; clone size: .
CDR3 protein: CASSPLGREVGELFF; CDR3 DNA: TGTGCCAGCAGCCCCCTGGGCAGGGAGGTCGGGGAGCTGTTTTTT; J gene: TRBJ2-2; V gene: TRBV7-2; D gene: .; clone size: .